A single sample gave rise to the 14 T cell receptor beta chains below, sequenced in a study of T-cell memory formation after mild COVID-19. Each CDR3 protein is one row after TCRdb ran MiXCR on the 5' RACE reads. Of hundreds of thousands of distinct CDR3 sequences listed, about 25% were seen once; the top ten hold roughly 14%. The sequenced sample consisted of PBMCs or a T cell subset sorted from them (not recorded which). The receptors come from an adult woman who had mild COVID-19 (a few samples of this study predate the infection). Cell type and time point are not known.

The CDR3 region is CASSLDGLAGGPVFYEQYF. Here the CDR3 DNA reads TGTGCCAGCAGCTTAGATGGTCTAGCGGGAGGGCCGGTTTTTTACGAGCAGTACTTC. The chain carries TRBV11-3 and TRBJ2-7, with TRBD2 identical over 12 bases. The ends lost 0 bases at V and 4 bases at J; junction bases unmatched: 13. The length of the CDR3 is 19 residues. The germline V gene has CDR1 SGHNT and CDR2 YENEEA.

The chain combines TRBV5-1 with TRBJ1-2, with 10 bases lining up with TRBD1. Germline values: CDR1 SGHRS, CDR2 YFSETQ. The length of the CDR3 is 16 residues. V lost 4 bases to trimming and J lost 4 bases; unmatched junction nucleotides: 10. The CDR3 DNA follows: TGCGCCAGCAGCCCTTCGGGACAGGGGATCAGCTATGGCTACACCTTC. Its translation is CASSPSGQGISYGYTF.

The chain uses TRBV9 and TRBJ2-7, with 10 bases matching TRBD1. This CDR3 is built from 15 residues. The junction had 0 bases not matched to a gene; V was cut back by 0 bases and J by 0 bases. The germline gives CDR1 SGDLS, CDR2 YYNGEE. The CDR3 DNA follows: TGTGCCAGCAGCGTAGGACAGGGGGCCTCCTACGAGCAGTACTTC. Translated: CASSVGQGASYEQYF. Drawing the rest from reference TRBV9 and TRBJ2-7, the complete variable domain is DSGVTQTPKHLITATGQRVTLRCSPRSGDLSVYWYQQSLDQGLQFLIQYYNGEERAKGNILERFSAQQFPDLHSELNLSSLELGDSALYFCASSVGQGASYEQYFGPGTRLTVT.

The chain combines TRBV7-9 with TRBJ1-2; TRBD1 agrees at 10 bases. Germline values: CDR1 SEHNR, CDR2 FQNEAQ (reference sequence). V was clipped by 5 bases and J by 5 bases; unmatched bases: 8. CDR3 length equals 15 residues. The CDR3 nucleotides read TGTGCCAGCAGCACACGACAGGGGGCAGAATATGGCTACACCTTC. Translated, it gives CASSTRQGAEYGYTF.

This clonotype came up a few times. The CDR3 protein is CASSLAGLAGPGELFF. The DNA of the CDR3 is TGTGCCAGCAGTTTAGCGGGACTAGCGGGACCCGGGGAGCTGTTTTTT. The rearrangement uses TRBV12-3 or TRBV12-4 and TRBJ2-2; 13 nucleotides line up with TRBD2. The CDR3 has 16 amino acids. With V trimmed by 0 bases and J by 6 bases, 1 base remained unmatched.

This clonotype was seen a handful of times. This chain links TRBV7-8 with TRBJ2-3, with D tentatively TRBD1 (5 bases). V lost 3 bases and J lost 0, with 13 bases in between. This CDR3 contains 16 residues. Per the germline V gene, CDR1 is SGHVS and CDR2 is FQNEAQ. The CDR3 nucleotides read TGTGCCAGCAGCTTTAGTAGGCAGGGAAGCACAGATACGCAGTATTTT. This translates into CASSFSRQGSTDTQYF.

This chain links TRBV20-1 with TRBJ1-1; tentatively, D is TRBD1 (6 bases). V gave up 0 bases and J gave up 4 bases, with 12 bases separating them. The CDR3 has 14 residues. Germline CDR1 is DFQATT and CDR2 is SNEGSKA (reference sequence). CDR3 DNA: TGCAGTGCTAGAGAAGGTCCGGACAGCACTGAAGCTTTCTTT. It encodes CSAREGPDSTEAFF.

This clonotype has just a few counts. The genes are TRBV5-1 and TRBJ2-3; 7 bases map to TRBD2. The trim removed 10 bases at V and 2 bases at J, leaving 13 bases unmatched. This CDR3 spans 15 amino acids. CDR1 is SGHRS and CDR2 is YFSETQ in the germline V gene. This CDR3 is CASQGRGLATDTQYF. CDR3 nucleotide sequence: TGCGCCTCGCAAGGGAGGGGCCTAGCCACAGATACGCAGTATTTT.

The J gene is TRBJ2-1, the V gene TRBV7-3, with 11 bases matching TRBD2. Trimming removed 5 bases from V and 6 bases from J; junction bases left unmatched: 9. There are 16 residues in the CDR3. Germline V gene sequence: CDR1 SGHTA, CDR2 FQGTGA. The CDR3, as DNA: TGTGCCAGCAGCCCCATAGCGGGGGGGCCCATCAATGAGCAGTTCTTC. It yields the protein CASSPIAGGPINEQFF.

This clonotype has only a few counts. The genes are TRBV6-2 or TRBV6-3 and TRBJ2-2; either TRBD1 or TRBD2 may supply D (5 bases each). The germline CDR1 and CDR2 sequences are MNHEY and SVGEGT. This CDR3 region has 15 residues. Trimming pared 6 bases from V and 4 bases from J, leaving 15 bases between. In DNA, the CDR3 is TGTGCCAGCAGACCCTCCGGGACCTTCACCGGGGAGCTGTTTTTT. This encodes CASRPSGTFTGELFF.

The chain employs TRBV20-1 and TRBJ1-2; D gene ambiguous. The germline V gene has CDR1 DFQATT and CDR2 SNEGSKA (reference sequence). This CDR3 has 16 amino acids. Between the trimmed V and J ends, which lost 3 bases and 5 bases, there was a span of 22 bases. The CDR3 sequence is CSARIRTAAEIYGYTF. The CDR3, as DNA: TGCAGTGCTAGGATCCGTACCGCCGCCGAAATTTATGGCTACACCTTC.

The chain employs TRBV9 and TRBJ2-1, with 7 bases matching TRBD2. CDR3 length: 14 residues. V shed 0 bases and J 9 bases; nucleotides not matched to a gene: 6. The germline V gene encodes CDR1 SGDLS and CDR2 YYNGEE. CDR3 amino acids: CASSVVVREGEQFF. In DNA, the CDR3 is TGTGCCAGCAGCGTAGTAGTCAGGGAGGGTGAGCAGTTCTTC.

This clonotype was observed a few times. The J gene is TRBJ1-1, the V gene TRBV4-3; a possible D gene is TRBD1 (6 bases). This CDR3 spans 19 amino acids. Germline V gene data show CDR1 as LGHNA and CDR2 as YSLEER. V lost 0 bases and J lost 5, with 25 bases in between. The CDR3 DNA reads as TGCGCCAGCAGCCAAGATCTTTGGACAGTGGGGTCAGGGAGGACTGAAGCTTTCTTT. It yields the protein CASSQDLWTVGSGRTEAFF.

The chain couples TRBV21-1 to TRBJ1-5; no check of the table's D call, TRBD1, against the DNA was made. TRBV21-1 is given as a pseudogene. This CDR3 is built from 18 residues. The CDR3 region is CASSKGGGRRDSNQPQHF. DNA for the CDR3: TGTGCCAGCAGCAAAGGTGGTGGGCGCAGGGATAGCAATCAGCCCCAGCATTTT.